This TCR beta chain was captured in a study of cytomegalovirus exposure and HLA in healthy donors (dated by TCRdb to between 2016 and 2019). Concerning the study at large: In an earlier analysis of 450 to 750 of the donors, 276 Gb of sequence data and roughly 100 million unique TCR beta sequences from about 179 million T cells were reported. An early release covering approximately 600 HLA-typed donors comprised about 320 gigabases of sequencing data and some 79 million unique TCR sequences. Of the roughly 400 genotyped donors, 65% to 90% were placed in the genetic ancestry cluster associated with self-reported Caucasian donors. The study was designed to test whether signatures of past pathogen exposure could be identified by cataloging public T cell receptors. The study profiled the T cell repertoires of 500 to 800 subjects by immunosequencing and related them to cytomegalovirus serostatus. A separate validation cohort of 100 to 150 different subjects was used in addition to the approximately 610-subject first cohort. To predict cytomegalovirus infection status, the study combined high-throughput TCR immunosequencing, statistical association of individual TCRs with disease status, and machine learning. To study patterns of TCR occurrence, a later analysis re-analyzed previously published TCR beta repertoires from 666 donors and added high-resolution HLA genotyping. In the later analysis, no new phenotypic data were used to find candidate immune exposures; instead, reliance was placed on TCR beta sequences and their occurrence across donors. An earlier analysis of roughly 580 of the donors used high-throughput TCR beta sequencing to judge whether each TCR beta V gene segment behaved as functional or pseudogenic. Donor age, sex, ethnicity and CMV serostatus were compiled together with the repertoire data. A later genetic analysis used genome-wide SNP genotypes for about 55% of the 666 donors, treating that subset as a discovery cohort. All discovery cohort repertoires had been generated on a single sequencing platform. Class I and class II HLA loci were covered by the typing at four-digit resolution. The number of donors typed differed by locus, with roughly 620-630 for A, B, C, DRB1 and DQB1, roughly 520 for DQA1, about 610 for DPA1, and some 440 for DPB1. About five DR-DQ haplotypes were handled as single units for association and clustering because linkage in the cohort was strong. Among about 370 genotyped donors of the cohort, an average of approximately 220,000 unique TCR beta nucleotide sequences was sequenced per donor, of which 15% to 20% were non-productive. Study-wide conclusions, independent of this receptor: A total of about 180 TCR beta chains were listed by the study as associated with cytomegalovirus. In an earlier analysis of 587 of the donors, most TCR beta V segments appeared in productive rearrangements about 87% or about 30% of the time, broadly matching IMGT annotations. Correlated functional status among segregating V segments might reflect linkage disequilibrium, but an unknown experimental factor could not be ruled out. Because HLA typing was unavailable for some donors at each locus, only the typed subset was used in association tests. While some public TCRs were present in many individuals, most TCR sequences turned up only very rarely across donors. In a later genetic analysis, fewer N-insertions in productive TCRs were reported among donors in an Asian-associated ancestry cluster than the roughly 640-donor mean. According to a later analysis, parvovirus B19, influenza, CMV and Epstein-Barr virus appeared linked to several top co-occurrence clusters. In both the original and validation cohorts, the classifier was reported to diagnose cytomegalovirus status with high specificity and sensitivity. A few of the identified cytomegalovirus-associated TCR beta chains were confirmed in vitro to be specific for cytomegalovirus antigens. A later genetic analysis associated a missense DCLRE1C variant with V-gene and J-gene trimming of TCR beta chains, and an independent cohort replicated the association. When HLA alleles, especially DR and DQ, strongly co-occurred, attributing TCR associations to individual alleles was difficult. It was suggested by the authors that the approach could potentially be generalized to other disease states and immunological phenotypes. This cohort had only TCR beta chains sequenced, and the lack of alpha or paired-chain data limited which features could be detected. The only immune exposure information available for the cohort was CMV serostatus. The presence/absence analyses assumed that sequencing depth was roughly uniform across donors, and that assumption may not be true. The earlier analysis of a few hundred of the donors excluded fewer than 20 rarely observed V segments, including chromosome 9 orphons, because counts were too low. In a later analysis, HLA-associated TCR beta chains were found to be more clonally expanded and to have lower generation probabilities than equally common non-associated chains. In a later analysis, the rate of TCR association differed among HLA loci, with DRB1 alleles having the most associated TCRs and HLA-C alleles having the fewest. Some IMGT-functional V segments, including TRBV6-2 and TRBV6-3, could not be distinguished by the 87-base-pair reads and were therefore excluded. According to a later analysis, most CMV-associated TCR beta chains appeared to be HLA-restricted, and the HLA associations seemed to be driven largely by CMV exposure. A cluster of highly shared sequence variants was judged likely to be a technical artifact of the sequencing pipeline. A later analysis associated around 16,000 TCR beta sequences with specific HLA alleles at a false discovery rate of 0.05. A further reported finding was that TCR beta sequences accurately predicted the HLA-A and HLA-B alleles for most subjects in the first cohort.

From cysteine to phenylalanine, the CDR3 is 15 amino acids long. Only the CDR3 DNA is retained, 45 bases long and in frame from the first base. As encoded in the germline V gene, CDR1 is SGHRS while CDR2 is YFSETQ. V loses 0 bases of germline sequence and J loses 0 bases, and the interval between the two ends is 6 bases. As concerns this clone: Its antigen remains undetermined. No base-level quality is on record; no much larger clone is a single base apart.

The cohort was made up of approximately 670 healthy bone marrow donors. At the time of sampling, all cohort members were nominally healthy, though unrecorded immune exposures were likely present. The donor tested CMV seropositive and was one of the 289 seropositive cohort members. A peripheral blood sample was collected from each donor, and TCR beta sequencing was performed on peripheral blood mononuclear cells. Genomic DNA was extracted from the blood cell samples with the Qiagen DNeasy Blood Extraction Kit. Library method: the immunoSEQ multiplex PCR assay. The multiplex PCR relied on a mix of 60 forward primers for TCR Vbeta segments and 13 reverse primers for TCR Jbeta segments. A multiplex PCR assay on genomic DNA amplified the CDR3 region of rearranged TCR beta genes. The Illumina HiSeq System was used to sequence the amplified TCR beta libraries as 87-base-pair reads. The authors' pipeline ran thus. A later analysis counted tens of millions of unique TCR beta chains across the 700 or so repertoires, and roughly 10 million of these chains were shared by at least two donors. To remove PCR and sequencing errors, raw reads were error-corrected and collapsed into unique sequences using a nearest-neighbor algorithm that merged closely related sequences. CDR3 sequences were aligned to IMGT reference sequences to assign V, D and J gene segments. For a sequence to be retained, a match of at least six nucleotides was required to both a V gene segment and a J gene segment. A rearrangement was called productive if the CDR3 had no stop codons and remained in frame with V and J, and every other rearrangement was called non-productive. CDR3 was defined according to IMGT convention as the region running from the second conserved V-encoded cysteine to the conserved J-encoded phenylalanine. The earlier analysis of 550 to 650 of the donors excluded any sequence lacking an unambiguous match to a single V gene segment. In an earlier analysis of around 600 of the donors, V segments were called functional above 56.7% productive rearrangements and were called segregating when the between-donor standard deviation exceeded 5%. A statistical classification framework was developed to diagnose cytomegalovirus status using the catalog of TCR beta chain sequences. In a later analysis, V and J genes were assigned by comparing TCR nucleotide sequences against IMGT/GENE-DB human TR gene sequences. A later analysis assigned CDR3 sequences and most-parsimonious VDJ recombination scenarios with the TCRdist pipeline. In a later analysis, every TCR beta chain was defined by the combination of its CDR3 amino acid sequence and its V-gene family, and reads without a unique V-gene family were dropped. To address suspected cross-contamination and a sequencing artifact, a later analysis removed roughly 580 highly shared, low-generation-probability nucleotide sequences. In a later analysis, a clonal expansion index for each public chain was calculated from normalized within-repertoire ranks of inferred template counts. In a later analysis, generation probabilities were computed with a VDJ recombination model fitted to out-of-frame rearrangements, and the resulting probabilities were checked against IGoR. In a later analysis, TCR-TCR, TCR-HLA and TCR-CMV co-occurrence was scored with hypergeometric tests, and a repertoire-size bias correction was applied to TCR pairs. In a later analysis, false discovery rates were estimated by permuting HLA or CMV assignments 20 times. A later analysis grouped co-occurring TCRs with DBSCAN, adding TCRdist sequence similarity when clustering within HLA-allele-positive subsets. Co-occurrence clustering excluded repertoires with fewer than 30,000 or more than 120,000 public chains, plus five with anomalous nucleotide sharing. This immuneACCESS table, as held by TCRdb, lists in-frame sequences with V and J called but not all clones. Of the missing ones, under half trace to an unresolved V gene in checked studies; the others have no known cause. V and J calls and clone size are those listed in that table; D and trimming were worked out from the DNA. The sample has more than 150,000 clones on record, over 75% of them singletons. The top ten clonotypes cover 1% of the sample.

The sequencing input was PBMCs. The TCR sequence derives from a woman in her forties or fifties in good health and CMV-seropositive. This chain is built from TRBV5-1 and TRBJ2-2, with the D gene uncertain. The CDR3 has the sequence CASSLGTANTGELFF. Here is the DNA: TGCGCCAGCAGCTTGGGAACAGCGAACACCGGGGAGCTGTTTTTT.